Described below is a single T cell receptor (beta chain) sequence and its context. The target of this receptor is not known. Qualities for individual bases were not recorded, and no much larger clone is one base off. This specimen belongs to a study of blood T cell repertoires in COVID-19 (dated by TCRdb to about 2020). Regarding the study in general: Collaborator samples came from the United States, Italy and Spain and covered acute and convalescent phases of COVID-19. The material from the prospective study consisted of cDNA or gDNA derived from T cells, B-cell-depleted T cells, or PBMCs. The dataset comprised deeply sampled blood TCRbeta repertoires from subjects exposed to, actively infected with, or recovered from COVID-19. The repertoires were released in a freely available public database meant as a resource for research on the immune response to SARS-CoV-2. The samples were drawn from the first 160 participants of the ongoing ImmuneRACE study and from some 1,300 subjects provided by 6 global collaborators. Nearly every sample came with metadata listing a de-identified subject ID, COVID-19 status, age in years and sex. HLA class I and class II types, where available, came from metadata supplied by the sample provider rather than from assay-based typing.

The cysteine opens and the phenylalanine closes a CDR3 of 14 amino acids. Here the CDR3 DNA is all that survives: 42 bases in frame from base 1. CDR1 and CDR2 were assigned from the germline V gene as MNHEY and SVGEGT. Trimming leaves V shorter by 5 bases and J shorter by 4 bases, with the junction holding 5 bases beyond the gene matches. TCRbeta CDR3 regions were amplified from genomic DNA using the immunoSEQ Assay, a bias-controlled multiplex PCR. In the source study's methods: Nucleated cell counts per sample were estimated from amplification of reference gene primers within the assay. To quantify the absolute abundance of each unique TCRbeta CDR3 rearrangement, sequence reads were collapsed and filtered. For each sample, productive Simpson clonality was calculated as the square root of Simpson's diversity index over productive rearrangements. Drawn from immuneACCESS, this table holds only the in-frame rearrangements with V and J called that TCRdb kept. Clones are partly lost; checked studies trace under half to an unresolved V gene and leave the rest unexplained. Clonal size and the V and J genes are those of that table, whereas D and trimming came from the DNA. The sample table contains 450,000 to 500,000 clones; only one count was recorded for 75% to 90% of them. 8.3% of the sample is held by the ten biggest clonotypes.

Participants in the prospective study were enrolled through a virtual design, were aged about 18 to 100 years, and lived in roughly 24 United States geographic areas. In the prospective study, cohorts were assigned on the basis of participant-reported clinical history obtained from a screening survey and a study questionnaire. Recovered participants in ImmuneRACE Cohort 3 were defined as having two consecutive negative NP/OP PCR tests, clearance from a healthcare professional, or resolution of symptoms. In the prospective study, mobile phlebotomists collected whole blood, serum and a nasopharyngeal or oropharyngeal swab from each participant. Additional blood draws and questionnaires over an approximately 2-month period could optionally be provided by prospective study participants. Before DNA extraction, prospective study blood samples were shipped either frozen or at room temperature. Findings and caveats that apply to the study as a whole: How much clinical and demographic metadata was included differed by source and by participant, and the metadata was provided uncurated.

The chain employs TRBV6-2 or TRBV6-3 and TRBJ2-7, with 10 junctional bases fitting TRBD1. The sample comprised PBMCs or T cells enriched from blood (not recorded which). This TCR was sampled from a woman aged 60-75 years who had recovered from COVID-19. The DNA is as follows: TGTGCCAGCAGTGACGGACAGGGGGGGTACGAGCAGTACTTC. Its protein product is CASSDGQGGYEQYF.